The rows below give T cell receptor beta chains drawn from one sample of a study of beta chain features in type 1 diabetes. The method was immunoSEQ multiplex PCR; TCRdb's version includes in-frame clones alone and lacks a portion of them. This sample has 150,000 to 170,000 clones; 10% occur once, and the top ten carry more than 0.4%. The sample taken for sequencing was central memory CD4+ T cells from blood. Receptors originate from a man aged 25-40 years with type 1 diabetes. Both conserved end residues are part of each CDR3. Only part of the rows carry a size: once, few, many, or a class if the clone is expanded.

v_call clone_size cdr3_aa
TRBV2 many CATITTGAGYTF
TRBV20-1 - CSAPQGFGYTF
TRBV5-6 - CASSLYSGELNTEAFF
TRBV6-1 - CASSEAGTGTDGYTF
TRBV11-1 - CASSFELAGGGNEQFF
TRBV6-5 few CASSYRPSGETQYF
TRBV2 - CASSERQGSGEQYF
TRBV11-1 many CASSLAGVGTQYF
TRBV30 - CAWSVGGNGDTQYF
TRBV6-1 few CASSERGLGYGYTF
TRBV27 few CASSLPQRGEQFF
TRBV2 - CASSVARRSEKLFF
TRBV7-9 - CASRTGVGERDTEAFF
TRBV5-1 few CASRRGQGNEQYF
TRBV30 few CAWRTGWSTGELFF
TRBV11-3 - CASSAGATAYQETQYF
TRBV7-9 - CASSLDREGQPQHF
TRBV25-1 - CASSVGQGTGYTF
TRBV4-2 few CASSHGGQGLLSGNTIYF
TRBV29-1 many CSVGPRSDEQFF
TRBV7-9 - CASFRGTNTEAFF
TRBV30 few CAWSPLDRPNTEAFF
TRBV2 few CASTTGAYSNQPQHF
TRBV10-3 few CAISDYGTSVSNEQFF
TRBV29-1 few CSVRVASQETQYF
TRBV27 - CASTRTVFNTGELFF
TRBV27 - CASSSGNTEAFF
TRBV7-2 - CASSDPRTQYF
TRBV9 few CASSVGTNYGYTF
TRBV6-4 few CASSKAGDSTDTQYF
TRBV18 few CASSLSPQEGGETQYF
TRBV15 few CATSRDNQPNNEQFF
TRBV7-3 - CASSARGGGETQYF
TRBV5-1 few CATAVVTAGSYEQFF
TRBV5-6 - CASSFRSGNTIYF
TRBV28 few CASSPPGGNTEAFF